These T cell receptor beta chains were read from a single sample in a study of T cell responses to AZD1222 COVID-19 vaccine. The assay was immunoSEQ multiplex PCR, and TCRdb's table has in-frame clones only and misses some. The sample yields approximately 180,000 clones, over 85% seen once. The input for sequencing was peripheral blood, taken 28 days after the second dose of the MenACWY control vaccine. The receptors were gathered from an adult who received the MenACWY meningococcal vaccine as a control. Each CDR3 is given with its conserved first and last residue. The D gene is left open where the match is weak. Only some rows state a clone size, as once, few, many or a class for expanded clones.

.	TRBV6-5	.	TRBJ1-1	TGTGCCAGCAGTTTATTACCAGCAGCTGAAGCTTTCTTT	CASSLLPAAEAFF
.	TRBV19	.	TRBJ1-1	TGTGCCAGTAGTATAACCATGAACACTGAAGCTTTCTTT	CASSITMNTEAFF
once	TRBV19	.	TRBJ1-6	TGTGCCAGTAGTTTCGGACAGCCTAATTCACCCCTCCACTTT	CASSFGQPNSPLHF
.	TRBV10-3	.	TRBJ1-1	TGTGCCATCAACCGGGGACGCCAGAACACTGAAGCTTTCTTT	CAINRGRQNTEAFF
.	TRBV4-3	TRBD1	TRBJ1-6	TGCGCCAGCAGCCGAGACTCCGGGACAGGGTTTTCACCCCTCCACTTT	CASSRDSGTGFSPLHF
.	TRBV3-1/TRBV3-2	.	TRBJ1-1	TGTGCCAGCAGCCAAGAAGGCTCGGAGACTGAAGCTTTCTTT	CASSQEGSETEAFF
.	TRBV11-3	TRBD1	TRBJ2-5	TGTGCCAGCAGCTGGGGACAGCGCCTAGGGGCCCAGTACTTC	CASSWGQRLGAQYF
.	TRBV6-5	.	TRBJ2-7	TGTGCCAGCAGGTTGACTGTTTCCCACGAGCAGTACTTC	CASRLTVSHEQYF
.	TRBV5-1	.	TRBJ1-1	TGCGCCAGCAGCTCACTGGGGACCCAAGGGACTGAAGCTTTCTTT	CASSSLGTQGTEAFF
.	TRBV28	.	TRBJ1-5	TGTGCCAGCAGTCCCGGTGGCAATCAGCCCCAGCATTTT	CASSPGGNQPQHF
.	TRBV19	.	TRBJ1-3	TGTGCCAGCGGCCGACAGAGCTCTGGAAACACCATATATTTT	CASGRQSSGNTIYF
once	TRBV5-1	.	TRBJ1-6	TGCGCCAGCAGCTTGGAATCCGGGAATTCACCCCTCCACTTT	CASSLESGNSPLHF
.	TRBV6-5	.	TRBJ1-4	TGTGCCAGCAGCTCCCGACAAGGGGCCGAAAAACTGTTTTTT	CASSSRQGAEKLFF
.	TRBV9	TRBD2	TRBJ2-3	TGTGCCAGCAGGTTCCCTGGACTAGGCAGCACAGATACGCAGTATTTT	CASRFPGLGSTDTQYF
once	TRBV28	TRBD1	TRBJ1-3	TGTGCCAGCAGTGATTCTAGGGGGCCAGGAAACACCATATATTTT	CASSDSRGPGNTIYF
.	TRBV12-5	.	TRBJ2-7	TGTGCTAGTGGTCCGGGCCTCTCCTACGAGCAGTACTTC	CASGPGLSYEQYF
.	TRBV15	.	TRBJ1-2	TGTGCCACCAGCAGAGATCGGGCCCTGAGGGGCTACACCTTC	CATSRDRALRGYTF
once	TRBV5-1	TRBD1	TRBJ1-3	TGCGCCAGCAGCTCGGAGACAGGGGGCCTGGGAAACACCATATATTTT	CASSSETGGLGNTIYF
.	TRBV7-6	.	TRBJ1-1	TGTGCCAGCAGCCCTCAGGGAGTGGACACTGAAGCTTTCTTT	CASSPQGVDTEAFF
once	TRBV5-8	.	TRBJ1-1	TGTGCCAGCAGCTTGTCGGGACAGAACACTGAAGCTTTCTTT	CASSLSGQNTEAFF
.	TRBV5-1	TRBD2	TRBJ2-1	TGCGCCAGCAGCGGGGAGGGGAGAAGTGAGCAGTTCTTC	CASSGEGRSEQFF
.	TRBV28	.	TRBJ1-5	TGTGCCAGCAGGAACCCGGGAGTCAATCAGCCCCAGCATTTT	CASRNPGVNQPQHF
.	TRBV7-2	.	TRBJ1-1	TGTGCCAGCAGCAGACAGGCAGGGTGGACTGAAGCTTTCTTT	CASSRQAGWTEAFF
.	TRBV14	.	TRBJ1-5	TGTGCCAGCAGCCAATCGCAGGGTCAGCCCCAGCATTTT	CASSQSQGQPQHF
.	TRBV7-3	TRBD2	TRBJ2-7	TGTGCCAGCAGCTTGGGACTAGGCATGTACGAGCAGTACTTC	CASSLGLGMYEQYF
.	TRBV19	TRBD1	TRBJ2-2	TGTGCCAGTAGTATTTGGGGAGAGGGGGCAAGGACCGGGGAGCTGTTTTTT	CASSIWGEGARTGELFF
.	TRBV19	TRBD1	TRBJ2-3	TGTGCCAGTAGTACCGGACAGGGGCTTAGCACAGATACGCAGTATTTT	CASSTGQGLSTDTQYF
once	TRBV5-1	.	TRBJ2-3	TGCGCCAGCAGCTCACTAGACACAGATACGCAGTATTTT	CASSSLDTDTQYF
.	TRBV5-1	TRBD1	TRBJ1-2	TGCGCCAGCAGCTTCGGGACAGGGGGTTCTGGCTATGGCTACACCTTC	CASSFGTGGSGYGYTF
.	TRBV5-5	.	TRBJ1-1	TGTGCCAGCAGCTGGGAAGGACCGTCCTTCGGTGAAGCTTTCTTT	CASSWEGPSFGEAFF
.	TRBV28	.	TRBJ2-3	TGTGCCAGCAGCTCCCCCCAAGTAGATACGCAGTATTTT	CASSSPQVDTQYF
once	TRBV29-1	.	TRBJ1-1	TGCAGCGTTGAAGATCCCGGGGGGAAAGCTTTCTTT	CSVEDPGGKAFF
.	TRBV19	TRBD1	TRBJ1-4	TGTGCCAGTAGTATTCCTCCGGCAGGGGGTGAAAAACTGTTTTTT	CASSIPPAGGEKLFF
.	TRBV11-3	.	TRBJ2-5	TGTGCCAGCAGCACTGCACTCTCGGAGACCCAGTACTTC	CASSTALSETQYF
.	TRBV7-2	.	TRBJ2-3	TGTGCCAGCAGCCCTCGACCAGGCACTGATACGCAGTATTTT	CASSPRPGTDTQYF
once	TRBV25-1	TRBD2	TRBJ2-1	TGTGCCAGCAGTGAATCCGGGACTAGCGGGAGGGATGAGCAGTTCTTC	CASSESGTSGRDEQFF
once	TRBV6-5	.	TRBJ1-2	TGTGCCAGCACCATATCGTCCGGGACGGGGGGCGGCTACACCTTC	CASTISSGTGGGYTF
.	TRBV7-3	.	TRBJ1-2	TGTGCCAGCAGCAGCCTGGGAGGCTATGGCTACACCTTC	CASSSLGGYGYTF
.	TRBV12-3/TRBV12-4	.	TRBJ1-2	TGTGCCAGCAGATCCGACGACTTGGGGGGCTACACCTTC	CASRSDDLGGYTF
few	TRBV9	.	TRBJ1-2	TGTGCCAGCAGCGTAGATCCGGGGTATGGCTACACCTTC	CASSVDPGYGYTF
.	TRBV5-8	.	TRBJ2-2	TGTGCCAGCAGCCAGATTGGACCATACACCGGGGAGCTGTTTTTT	CASSQIGPYTGELFF
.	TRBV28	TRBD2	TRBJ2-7	TGTGCCAGCAGTTTACTCGGAAGCGGGGAGGCCTACGAGCAGTACTTC	CASSLLGSGEAYEQYF
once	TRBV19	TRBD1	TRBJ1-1	TGTGCCACCCAATTCCGGGACAGTAACACTGAAGCTTTCTTT	CATQFRDSNTEAFF
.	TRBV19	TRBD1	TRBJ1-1	TGTGCCAGTAGTTCTCTCGACAGGGGTGGAACTGAAGCTTTCTTT	CASSSLDRGGTEAFF
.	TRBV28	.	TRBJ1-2	TGTGCCAGCAGTTTACCGGGGAGGAGCTCCGGGTATGGCTACACCTTC	CASSLPGRSSGYGYTF
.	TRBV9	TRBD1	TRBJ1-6	TGTGCCAGCAGCGTAGACAGGGGGGATTCACCCCTCCACTTT	CASSVDRGDSPLHF